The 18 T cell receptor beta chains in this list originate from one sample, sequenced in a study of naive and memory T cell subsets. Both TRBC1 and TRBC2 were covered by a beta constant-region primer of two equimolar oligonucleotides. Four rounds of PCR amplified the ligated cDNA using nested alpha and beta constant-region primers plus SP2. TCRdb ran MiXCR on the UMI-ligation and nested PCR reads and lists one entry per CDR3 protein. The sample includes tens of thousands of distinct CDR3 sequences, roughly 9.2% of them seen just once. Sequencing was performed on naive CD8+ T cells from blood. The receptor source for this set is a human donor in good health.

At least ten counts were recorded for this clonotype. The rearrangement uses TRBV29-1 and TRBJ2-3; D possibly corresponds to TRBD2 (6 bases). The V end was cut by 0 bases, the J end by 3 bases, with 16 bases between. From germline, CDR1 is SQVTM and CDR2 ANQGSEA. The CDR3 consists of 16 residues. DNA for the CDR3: TGCAGCGTTGAAGAGGCAGTAGCGGTGATGACAGATACGCAGTATTTT. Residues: CSVEEAVAVMTDTQYF.

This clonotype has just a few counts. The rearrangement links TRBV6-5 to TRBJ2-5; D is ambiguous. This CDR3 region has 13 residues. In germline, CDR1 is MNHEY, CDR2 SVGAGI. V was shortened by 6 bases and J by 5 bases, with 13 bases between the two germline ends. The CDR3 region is CASSPGYGETQYF. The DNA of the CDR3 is TGTGCCAGCAGCCCCGGGTACGGGGAGACCCAGTACTTC.

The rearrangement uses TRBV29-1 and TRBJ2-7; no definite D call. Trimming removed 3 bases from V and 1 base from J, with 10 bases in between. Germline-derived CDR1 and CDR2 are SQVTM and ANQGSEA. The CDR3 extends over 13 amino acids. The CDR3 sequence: CSVDSTDSYEQYF. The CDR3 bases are TGCAGCGTTGATTCCACAGATTCCTACGAGCAGTACTTC.

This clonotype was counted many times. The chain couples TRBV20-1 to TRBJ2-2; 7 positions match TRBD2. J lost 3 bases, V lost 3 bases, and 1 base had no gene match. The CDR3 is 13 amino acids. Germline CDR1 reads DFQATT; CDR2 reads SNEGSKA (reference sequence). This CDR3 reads CSARGGDTGELFF. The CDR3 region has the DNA TGCAGTGCTAGGGGAGGGGACACCGGGGAGCTGTTTTTT.

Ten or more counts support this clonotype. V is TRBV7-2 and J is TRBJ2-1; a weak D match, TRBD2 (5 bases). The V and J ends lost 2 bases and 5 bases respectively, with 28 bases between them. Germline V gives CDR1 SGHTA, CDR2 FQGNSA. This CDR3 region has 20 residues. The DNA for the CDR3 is TGTGCCAGCAGCTTAAACGGCAGTTCATGGTGGGAGACCGAGGACAATGAGCAGTTCTTC. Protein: CASSLNGSSWWETEDNEQFF. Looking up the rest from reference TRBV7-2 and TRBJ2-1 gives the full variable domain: GAGVSQSPSNKVTEKGKDVELRCDPISGHTALYWYRQSLGQGLEFLIYFQGNSAPDKSGLPSDRFSAERTGGSVSTLTIQRTQQEDSAVYLCASSLNGSSWWETEDNEQFFGPGTRLTVL.

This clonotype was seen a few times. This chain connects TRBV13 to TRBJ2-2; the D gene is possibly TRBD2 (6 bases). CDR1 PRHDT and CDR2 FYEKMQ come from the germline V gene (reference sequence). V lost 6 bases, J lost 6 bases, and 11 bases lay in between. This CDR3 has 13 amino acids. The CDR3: CASRTEGAGELFF. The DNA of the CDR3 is TGTGCCAGCAGAACGGAGGGCGCCGGGGAGCTGTTTTTT. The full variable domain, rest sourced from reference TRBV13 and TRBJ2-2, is AAGVIQSPRHLIKEKRETATLKCYPIPRHDTVYWYQQGPGQDPQFLISFYEKMQSDKGSIPDRFSAQQFSDYHSELNMSSLELGDSALYFCASRTEGAGELFFGEGSRLTVL.

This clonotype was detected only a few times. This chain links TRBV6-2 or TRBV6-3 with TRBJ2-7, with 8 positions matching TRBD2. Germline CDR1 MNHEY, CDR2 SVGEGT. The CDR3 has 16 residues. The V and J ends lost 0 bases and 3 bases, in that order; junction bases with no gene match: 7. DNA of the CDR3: TGTGCCAGCAGTTACTCGGGGCGGGAGGCCCACTACGAGCAGTACTTC. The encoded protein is CASSYSGREAHYEQYF.

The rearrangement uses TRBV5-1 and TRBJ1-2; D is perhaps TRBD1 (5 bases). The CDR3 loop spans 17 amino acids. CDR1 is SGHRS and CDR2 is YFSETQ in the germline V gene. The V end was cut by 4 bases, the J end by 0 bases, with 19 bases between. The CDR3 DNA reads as TGCGCCAGCAGCCATGGTCCGGGGGGGAAATCTAACTATGGCTACACCTTC. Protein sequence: CASSHGPGGKSNYGYTF.

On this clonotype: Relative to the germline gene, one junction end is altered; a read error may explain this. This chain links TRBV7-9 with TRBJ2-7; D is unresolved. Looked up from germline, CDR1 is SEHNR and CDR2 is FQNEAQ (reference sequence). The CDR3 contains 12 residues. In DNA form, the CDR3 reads TGTGCCAGCAGCTCCTCCTTATACGGGCAGTACTTC. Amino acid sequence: CASSSSLYGQYF.

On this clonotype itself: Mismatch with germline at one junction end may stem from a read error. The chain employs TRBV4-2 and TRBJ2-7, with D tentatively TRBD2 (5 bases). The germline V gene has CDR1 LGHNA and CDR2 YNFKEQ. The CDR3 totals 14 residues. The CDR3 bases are TGTGCCAGCAGCCAAGATCTTCTGGACGGGAACACGAGCTTC. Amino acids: CASSQDLLDGNTSF.

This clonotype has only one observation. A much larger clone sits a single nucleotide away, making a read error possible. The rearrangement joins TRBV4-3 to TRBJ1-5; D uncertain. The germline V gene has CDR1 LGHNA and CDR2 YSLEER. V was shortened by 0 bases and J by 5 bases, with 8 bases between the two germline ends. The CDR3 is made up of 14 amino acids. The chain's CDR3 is CASSQEPRHQPQHF. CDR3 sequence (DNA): TGCGCCAGCAGCCAAGAACCCAGACATCAGCCCCAGCATTTT.

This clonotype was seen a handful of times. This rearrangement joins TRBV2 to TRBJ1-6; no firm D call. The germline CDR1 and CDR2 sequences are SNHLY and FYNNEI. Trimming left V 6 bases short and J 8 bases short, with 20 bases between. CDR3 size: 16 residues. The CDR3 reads CASSPGVRIFDSPLHF. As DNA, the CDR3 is TGTGCCAGCAGCCCTGGGGTTAGGATATTTGATTCACCCCTCCACTTT.

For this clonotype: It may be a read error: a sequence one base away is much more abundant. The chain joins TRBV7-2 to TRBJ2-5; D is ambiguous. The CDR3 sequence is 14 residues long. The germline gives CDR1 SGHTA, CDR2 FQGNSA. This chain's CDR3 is CACSTRPRQETQYF. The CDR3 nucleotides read TGTGCCTGCAGCACGCGCCCACGACAAGAGACCCAGTACTTC.

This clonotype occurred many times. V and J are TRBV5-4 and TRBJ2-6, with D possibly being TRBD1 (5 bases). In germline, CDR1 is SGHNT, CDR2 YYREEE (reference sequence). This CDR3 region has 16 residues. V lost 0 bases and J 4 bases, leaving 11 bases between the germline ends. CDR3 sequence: CASSLGRATGANVLTF. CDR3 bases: TGTGCCAGCAGCTTGGGCAGGGCGACCGGGGCCAACGTCCTGACTTTC.

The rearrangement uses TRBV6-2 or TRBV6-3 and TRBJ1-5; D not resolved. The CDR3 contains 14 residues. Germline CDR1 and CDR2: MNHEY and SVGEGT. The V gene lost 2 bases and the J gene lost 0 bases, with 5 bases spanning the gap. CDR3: CASSYGSSNQPQHF. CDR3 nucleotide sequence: TGTGCCAGCAGTTACGGGAGTAGCAATCAGCCCCAGCATTTT.

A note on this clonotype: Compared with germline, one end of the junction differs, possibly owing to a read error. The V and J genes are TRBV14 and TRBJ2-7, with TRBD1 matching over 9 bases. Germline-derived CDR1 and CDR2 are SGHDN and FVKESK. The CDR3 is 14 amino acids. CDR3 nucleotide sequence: TGTGCCAGCAGCCACCCGGGACAGGGTTACGAGCCGTACTTC. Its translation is CASSHPGQGYEPYF.

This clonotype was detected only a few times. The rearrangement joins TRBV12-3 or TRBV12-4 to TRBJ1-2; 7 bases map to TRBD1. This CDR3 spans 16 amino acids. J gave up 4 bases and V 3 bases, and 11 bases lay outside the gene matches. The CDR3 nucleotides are TGTGCCAGCAGTTTGGGAACCCCCGGGACAGCCTATGGCTACACCTTC. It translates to CASSLGTPGTAYGYTF.

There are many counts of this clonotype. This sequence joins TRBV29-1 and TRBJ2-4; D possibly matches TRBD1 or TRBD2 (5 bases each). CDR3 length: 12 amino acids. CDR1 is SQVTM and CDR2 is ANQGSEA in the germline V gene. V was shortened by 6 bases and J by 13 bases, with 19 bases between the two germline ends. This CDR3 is CSVGVGPGRQYF. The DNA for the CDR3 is TGCAGCGTCGGGGTGGGACCGGGACGACAGTACTTC.